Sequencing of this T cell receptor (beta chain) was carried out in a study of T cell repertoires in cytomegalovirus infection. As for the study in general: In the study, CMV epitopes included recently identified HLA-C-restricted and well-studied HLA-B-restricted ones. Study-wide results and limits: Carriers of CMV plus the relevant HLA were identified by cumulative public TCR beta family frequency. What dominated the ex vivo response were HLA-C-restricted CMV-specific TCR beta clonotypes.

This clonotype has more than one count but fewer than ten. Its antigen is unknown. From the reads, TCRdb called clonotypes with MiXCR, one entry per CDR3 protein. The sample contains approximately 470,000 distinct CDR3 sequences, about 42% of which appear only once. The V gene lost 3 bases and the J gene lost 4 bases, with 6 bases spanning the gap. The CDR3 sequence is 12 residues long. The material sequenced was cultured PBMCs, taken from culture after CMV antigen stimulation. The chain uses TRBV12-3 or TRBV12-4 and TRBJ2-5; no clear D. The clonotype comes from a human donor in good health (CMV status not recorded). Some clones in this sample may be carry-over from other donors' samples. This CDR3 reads CASSFNRETQYF. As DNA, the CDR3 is TGTGCCAGCAGTTTCAACCGAGAGACCCAGTACTTC.